This entry concerns a single T cell receptor (beta chain). The table came from immunoSEQ multiplex PCR; TCRdb's copy has only in-frame clones and leaves some out. The profile covers around 17,000 clones, with 72% appearing a single time and 11% to 15% taken by the ten largest. The data derive from a study of T cells in narcolepsy. The CDR3 is 14 residues long. Germline V gene sequence: CDR1 SQVTM, CDR2 ANQGSEA. The V gene end was trimmed by 3 bases and the J gene end by 0 bases; junction bases not matched to a gene: 4. The chain joins TRBV29-1 to TRBJ1-1; 7 bases align to TRBD1. The source is a human donor with narcolepsy. Sample: CD45RA- memory CD8+ T cells from PBMCs. CDR3 bases: TGCAGCGTTGACGACAGGGTGATGAACACTGAAGCTTTCTTT. Amino acid sequence: CSVDDRVMNTEAFF.